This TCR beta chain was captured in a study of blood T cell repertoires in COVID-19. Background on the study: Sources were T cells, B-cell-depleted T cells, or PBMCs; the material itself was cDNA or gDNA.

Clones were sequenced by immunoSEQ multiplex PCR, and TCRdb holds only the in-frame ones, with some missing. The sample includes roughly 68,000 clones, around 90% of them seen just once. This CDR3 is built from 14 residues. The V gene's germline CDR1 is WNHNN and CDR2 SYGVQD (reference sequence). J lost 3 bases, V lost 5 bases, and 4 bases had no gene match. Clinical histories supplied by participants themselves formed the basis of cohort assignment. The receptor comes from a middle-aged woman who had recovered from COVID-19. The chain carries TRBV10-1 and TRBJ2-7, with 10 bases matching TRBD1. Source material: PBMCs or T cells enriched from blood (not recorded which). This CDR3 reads CASSNRDRGYEQYF. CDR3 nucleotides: TGCGCCAGCAGTAACCGGGACAGGGGCTACGAGCAGTACTTC.